This TCR beta chain stems from a study of persistence of HIV-infected CD4 T cells. A word on this clone: What it binds is not known.

This nonspecific control used anti-CD3/anti-CD28 bead stimulation of CD4+ T cells. Sorting selected CD4+ T cells upregulating both CD40 ligand and CD69. Donors had undetectable plasma HIV-1 RNA, under 50 copies/mL, for 4+ years. This was the immunoSEQ version 4 assay in survey mode. The table came from immunoSEQ multiplex PCR; TCRdb's copy has only in-frame clones and leaves some out. This sample has about 46,000 clones; just under 90% occur once, and the top ten carry more than 2.5%. V dropped 4 bases and J dropped 1 base, with 10 bases sitting between them. CDR1 is GTSNPN and CDR2 is SVGIG in the germline V gene (reference sequence). This CDR3 region has 13 residues.

This rearrangement joins TRBV30 to TRBJ1-1; no clear D. Sequencing used CD4+ T cells sorted from PBMCs after roughly 20-hour stimulation, obtained from a patient who received antiretroviral therapy. The sequence came from an adult woman with HIV who was CMV-seropositive. CDR3 residues: CAWNPTGNTEAFF. CDR3 coding DNA: TGTGCCTGGAACCCCACGGGGAACACTGAAGCTTTCTTT. Full variable domain (missing parts from reference TRBV30 and TRBJ1-1): SQTIHQWPATLVQPVGSPLSLECTVEGTSNPNLYWYRQAAGRGLQLLFYSVGIGQISSEVPQNLSASRPQDRQFILSSKKLLLSDSGFYLCAWNPTGNTEAFFGQGTRLTVV.